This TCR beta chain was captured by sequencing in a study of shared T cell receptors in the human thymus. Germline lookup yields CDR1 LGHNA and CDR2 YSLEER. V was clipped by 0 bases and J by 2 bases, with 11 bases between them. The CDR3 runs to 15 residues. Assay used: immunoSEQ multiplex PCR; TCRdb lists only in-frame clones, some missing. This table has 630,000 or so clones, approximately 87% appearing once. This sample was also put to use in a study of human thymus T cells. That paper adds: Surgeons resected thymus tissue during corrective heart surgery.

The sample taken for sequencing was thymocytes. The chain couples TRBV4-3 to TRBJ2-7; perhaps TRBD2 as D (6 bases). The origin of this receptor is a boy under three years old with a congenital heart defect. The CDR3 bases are TGCGCCAGCAGCCAAGATGGGGGGAAGGCCTACGAGCAGTACTTC. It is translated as CASSQDGGKAYEQYF.